The present T cell receptor beta chain was sequenced within a study of identical twins. The CDR3 contains 11 residues. Trimming cost V 7 bases and J 0 bases, with 2 bases left between them. This clonotype was found many times. TCRdb fed the 5' RACE reads into MiXCR, producing one record per CDR3 protein. The sample has 600,000 to 850,000 distinct CDR3 sequences, around a sixth seen once. The same sample was also used in a study of T cells expressing NK-cell markers.

The chain employs TRBV12-3 or TRBV12-4 and TRBJ2-3; D remains unclear. The material sequenced was PBMCs. This clonotype was obtained from a woman aged 18-29 years in good health. The CDR3 loop is CASTSTDTQYF. CDR3 nucleotide sequence: TGTGCCAGCACCAGCACAGATACGCAGTATTTT.